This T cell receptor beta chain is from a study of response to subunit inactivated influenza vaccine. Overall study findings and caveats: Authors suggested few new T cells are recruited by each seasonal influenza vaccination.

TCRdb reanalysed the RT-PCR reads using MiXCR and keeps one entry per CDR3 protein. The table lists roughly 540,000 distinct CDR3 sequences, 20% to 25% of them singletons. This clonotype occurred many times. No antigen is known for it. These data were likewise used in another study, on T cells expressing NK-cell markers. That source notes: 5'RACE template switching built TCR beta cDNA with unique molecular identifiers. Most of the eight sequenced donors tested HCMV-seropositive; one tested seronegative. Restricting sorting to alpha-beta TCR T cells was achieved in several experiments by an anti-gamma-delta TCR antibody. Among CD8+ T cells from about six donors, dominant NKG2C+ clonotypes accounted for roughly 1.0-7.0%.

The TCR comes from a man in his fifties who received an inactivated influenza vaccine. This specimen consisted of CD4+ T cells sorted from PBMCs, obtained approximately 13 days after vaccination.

CDR3 in DNA: TGCACCCGGGACAGCAAGACTGGAAACACCATATATTTT. Translated, it gives CTRDSKTGNTIYF. The chain couples TRBV29-1 to TRBJ1-3, with 7 bases lining up with TRBD1. From germline, CDR1 is SQVTM and CDR2 ANQGSEA. This CDR3 comprises 13 residues.